This TCR beta chain was observed in a study of blood T cell repertoires in COVID-19. About the study: PBMCs, B-cell-depleted T cells, or T cells were the source of the cDNA or gDNA that made up the material.

Data came from immunoSEQ multiplex PCR; TCRdb stores just in-frame clones and leaves some out. The repertoire includes over 350,000 clones, around nine tenths of them detected once, and approximately 0.96% sits in the top ten. V shed 0 bases and J 6 bases; nucleotides not matched to a gene: 5. The germline V gene has CDR1 SGHRS and CDR2 YFSETQ. The CDR3 is 16 amino acids. This TCR came from a woman aged 30 to 39 with acute COVID-19. The sequenced material came from PBMCs or T cells enriched from blood (not recorded which). V is TRBV5-1 and J is TRBJ1-6, with 8 bases matching TRBD1. The CDR3 nucleotides are TGCGCCAGCAGCTTGGAGGCAGGGGGCTCTAATTCACCCCTCCACTTT. Its protein product is CASSLEAGGSNSPLHF. Using reference TRBV5-1 and TRBJ1-6 for the parts outside the CDR3, the full variable domain is KAGVTQTPRYLIKTRGQQVTLSCSPISGHRSVSWYQQTPGQGLQFLFEYFSETQRNKGNFPGRFSGRQFSNSRSEMNVSTLELGDSALYLCASSLEAGGSNSPLHFGNGTRLTVT.